Below, 14 T cell receptor beta chains from the same sample are listed, as sequenced in a study of cytomegalovirus exposure and HLA in healthy donors. The PCR was carried out with 60 Vbeta primers and 13 Jbeta primers. Profiled with immunoSEQ multiplex PCR; TCRdb holds only in-frame clones, not every one. The sample comprises fewer than 200,000 clones, about 80% of which are singletons, and 6.3% rests with the top ten. The sequencing sample was made of PBMCs. All receptors derive from a man between 35 and 55 years old in good health and CMV-seropositive.

This clone has just one count. The V and J genes are TRBV12-5 and TRBJ2-5; 13 bases align to TRBD2. The CDR3 consists of 17 residues. Germline-derived CDR1 and CDR2 are LGHNT and FRNRAP. The V and J ends lost 0 bases and 2 bases, in that order; junction bases with no gene match: 3. The CDR3 DNA follows: TGTGCTAGTGGTTTGGTACAGGGACTAGCGGGGCAAGAGACCCAGTACTTC. Translation: CASGLVQGLAGQETQYF.

The V gene is TRBV11-2, the J gene TRBJ2-5, with 8 bases aligning to TRBD1. V shed 0 bases, J shed 5 bases, and the junction held 5 bases outside the gene matches. The CDR3 has 15 residues. Germline V gene data show CDR1 as SGHAT and CDR2 as FQNNGV. CDR3 sequence: CASSLERTGRETQYF. The CDR3 DNA follows: TGTGCCAGCAGCTTAGAGCGGACAGGGCGGGAGACCCAGTACTTC.

The chain employs TRBV6-5 and TRBJ1-6, with D maybe TRBD1 (6 bases). The ends were cut back, 5 bases at V and 5 bases at J, with 10 bases in the middle. The length of the CDR3 is 14 residues. Germline CDR1 is MNHEY and CDR2 is SVGAGI. Written as DNA, the CDR3 is TGTGCCAGCAGTCTGGACAGAGATAATTCACCCCTCCACTTT. Protein product: CASSLDRDNSPLHF.

The chain has TRBV5-6 and TRBJ2-4; possibly TRBD2 for D (5 bases). This CDR3 contains 13 residues. Looked up from germline, CDR1 is SGHDT and CDR2 is YYEEEE. V was clipped by 2 bases and J by 8 bases, with 11 bases between them. CDR3 region: CASSFGEPDIQYF. As DNA, the CDR3 is TGTGCCAGCAGCTTCGGGGAACCAGACATTCAGTACTTC.

This clone was picked up a small number of times. The chain joins TRBV6-1 to TRBJ2-3; 12 positions match TRBD2. V lost 4 bases, J lost 4 bases, and 3 bases stayed unmatched. The CDR3 is 15 residues long. CDR1 is MNHNS, CDR2 SASEGT, per germline. The CDR3, as DNA: TGTGCCAGCAGTGCCCTAGCGGGAGGGCCAGATACGCAGTATTTT. The encoded protein is CASSALAGGPDTQYF.

The chain has TRBV5-4 and TRBJ1-3; 8 nucleotides align to TRBD1. The CDR3 extends over 18 amino acids. V gave up 1 base and J gave up 4 bases; unmatched junction bases: 13. Germline-derived CDR1 and CDR2 are SGHNT and YYREEE (reference sequence). Here the CDR3 DNA reads TGTGCCAGCAGCTTGATGCCCCTCGGACAGGGTGCAGGAAACACCATATATTTT. It specifies CASSLMPLGQGAGNTIYF.

The sample holds one count of this clone. This chain uses TRBV11-2 with TRBJ2-5; 11 bases are shared with TRBD2. The CDR3 spans 15 residues. CDR1 and CDR2 from the germline V gene are SGHAT and FQNNGV. The junction had 6 bases not matched to a gene; V was cut back by 5 bases and J by 4 bases. CDR3 loop: CASSDGTSGGETQYF. The CDR3 DNA is TGTGCCAGCAGCGACGGAACTAGCGGGGGAGAGACCCAGTACTTC. Full variable domain (rest looked up from reference TRBV11-2 and TRBJ2-5): EAGVAQSPRYKIIEKRQSVAFWCNPISGHATLYWYQQILGQGPKLLIQFQNNGVVDDSQLPKDRFSAERLKGVDSTLKIQPAKLEDSAVYLCASSDGTSGGETQYFGPGTRLLVL.

The chain uses TRBV18 and TRBJ2-4; D perhaps matches TRBD2 (5 bases). Germline CDR1 is KGHSH and CDR2 is LQKENI. Trimming stripped 6 bases from V and 8 bases from J, with 17 bases between. The CDR3 runs to 14 residues. The CDR3: CASSELPLGDIQYF. CDR3 in DNA: TGTGCCAGCTCCGAGCTGCCCCTCGGGGACATTCAGTACTTC.

J is TRBJ1-3 and V is TRBV4-1; D uncertain. The CDR3 contains 15 residues. Trimming took off 4 bases at V and 1 base at J, with 11 bases between the two ends. CDR1 is MGHRA, CDR2 YSYEKL, per germline. CDR3 sequence reads: CASSPPGLSGNTIYF. The DNA for the CDR3 is TGCGCCAGCAGCCCGCCGGGTTTGTCTGGAAACACCATATATTTT.

The chain carries TRBV5-1 and TRBJ1-3; no clear D gene. The CDR3 has 14 amino acids. Trimming removed 4 bases from V and 4 bases from J, with 12 bases in between. The germline V gene encodes CDR1 SGHRS and CDR2 YFSETQ. The CDR3 loop is CASSRPGAGNTIYF. CDR3 nucleotides: TGCGCCAGCAGCAGACCGGGAGCCGGAAACACCATATATTTT.

The rearrangement uses TRBV10-3 and TRBJ1-1; D uncertain. Germline CDR1 is ENHRY and CDR2 is SYGVKD. This CDR3 has 13 amino acids. V was clipped by 2 bases and J by 1 base, with 5 bases between them. This CDR3 is CAISEQANTEAFF. For the CDR3, the DNA is TGTGCCATCAGTGAGCAAGCGAACACTGAAGCTTTCTTT.

CDR3 coding DNA: TGTGCCAGCAGTGAAGGCCTAGCGGGACTCTACGAGCAGTACTTC. Its translation is CASSEGLAGLYEQYF. V is TRBV6-1 and J is TRBJ2-7, with TRBD2 identical over 9 bases. The CDR3 covers 15 residues. The V segment lost 1 base and the J segment 3 bases; nucleotides outside the gene matches: 4. Germline CDR1 and CDR2: MNHNS and SASEGT.

This clone was detected only a few times. The chain recombines TRBV19 with TRBJ1-4; D may be TRBD1 (5 bases). The V gene lost 7 bases and the J gene lost 2 bases, with 23 bases spanning the gap. The V gene's germline CDR1 is LNHDA and CDR2 SQIVND (reference sequence). The CDR3 loop spans 18 amino acids. In DNA form, the CDR3 reads TGTGCCAGTACCAGAATGATGACAGCCAGTATTACTAATGAAAAACTGTTTTTT. This sequence encodes CASTRMMTASITNEKLFF.

The chain joins TRBV11-3 to TRBJ1-1; 7 bases are shared with TRBD1. After removal of 5 bases from V and 0 bases from J, the junction contained 6 bases not matched to a gene. The CDR3 is 15 residues long. Germline V gene sequence: CDR1 SGHNT, CDR2 YENEEA. In nucleotides, the CDR3 is TGTGCCAGCAGCGTCGGGACAGAGATGAACACTGAAGCTTTCTTT. Translating gives CASSVGTEMNTEAFF.